Each of the 4 T cell receptor beta chains below was sequenced from the same sample in a study of cytomegalovirus exposure and HLA in healthy donors. The PCR ran on 60 Vbeta and 13 Jbeta primers. The method was immunoSEQ multiplex PCR; TCRdb's version includes in-frame clones alone and lacks a portion of them. In the table there are about 180,000 clones, around 80% of which are singletons. The sample consisted of PBMCs. Receptors were obtained from a man aged 40-50 years in good health and CMV-seronegative.

The chain is built from TRBV30 and TRBJ1-5; possibly TRBD1 for D (5 bases). V was cut by 3 bases and J by 5 bases, with 11 bases left in between. Germline V gene lookup returns CDR1 GTSNPN and CDR2 SVGIG (reference sequence). This CDR3 is 13 amino acids long. The CDR3 protein is CAWSRQTYQPQHF. The CDR3 bases are TGTGCCTGGAGCAGACAGACCTATCAGCCCCAGCATTTT.

The V gene is TRBV29-1, the J gene TRBJ2-1, with D maybe TRBD2 (6 bases). Germline-derived CDR1 and CDR2 are SQVTM and ANQGSEA. There are 13 residues in the CDR3. V lost 4 bases and J lost 12, with 19 bases in between. CDR3 DNA sequence: TGCAGCGTTGTGGGACTCTTCTTGTCTGGGCAGTTCTTC. This gives the protein CSVVGLFLSGQFF.

About this clone: Other DNA sequences in this specimen translate into the identical CDR3. The chain joins TRBV30 to TRBJ2-7; a weak D match, TRBD1 (6 bases). This CDR3 comprises 13 residues. Germline V gene data show CDR1 as GTSNPN and CDR2 as SVGIG (reference sequence). Trimming stripped 2 bases from V and 0 bases from J, with 8 bases between. The CDR3 nucleotides read TGTGCCTGGAGTACAGGGAGCTCCTACGAGCAGTACTTC. This encodes CAWSTGSSYEQYF.

With regard to this clone: Within the sample, other DNA sequences also encode this same CDR3. The V call is TRBV19, the J call TRBJ2-5; 7 nucleotides match TRBD1. CDR1 and CDR2 from the germline V gene are LNHDA and SQIVND (reference sequence). V gave up 3 bases and J gave up 2 bases; unmatched junction bases: 3. This CDR3 has 14 residues. The CDR3 coding sequence is TGTGCCAGTAGTATCGGGACAGATCAAGAGACCCAGTACTTC. It yields the protein CASSIGTDQETQYF.